The 3 T cell receptor beta chains given below trace back to one sample, sequenced in a study of T cells after yellow fever vaccination (dated by TCRdb to about 2019). In light of the paper, this sample's treatment or condition label describes: live attenuated yellow fever vaccine strain. The receptor library was made with 5' RACE. The instrument was an Illumina HiSeq 2500. TCRdb ran its own pipeline on the public reads, namely fastp trimming at Q25 and MiXCR clone calling, and kept in-frame beta chains. Each entry is one CDR3 protein sequence, shown with its most common DNA and genes. The sample has 10,000 to 15,000 distinct CDR3 sequences on record, about 5.8% of them singletons. The leading ten clones occupy 0.7% to 1% of the sample. This specimen was PBMCs, either bulk or a sorted T-cell subset (CD4+, CD8+, memory, or dextramer-sorted; not recorded which), taken on the day of the yellow fever booster vaccination. All receptors come from a man in his thirties or forties who received the YFV17D yellow fever vaccine.

This clonotype came up many times. A much larger clone lies a single base off, so this may be a read error. The chain recombines TRBV15 with TRBJ2-5; no reliable D call. Trimming took 0 bases from V and 5 from J, leaving 7 bases between them. The CDR3 length is 13 residues. Germline CDR1 is LNHNV and CDR2 is YYDKDF (reference sequence). CDR3 sequence reads: CATSRDNDETQYF. The DNA for the CDR3 is TGTGCCACCAGCAGAGATAACGATGAGACCCAGTACTTC. Variable domain in full (rest from reference TRBV15 and TRBJ2-5): DAMVIQNPRYQVTQFGKPVTLSCSQTLNHNVMYWYQQKSSQAPKLLFHYYDKDFNNEADTPDNFQSRRPNTSFCFLDIRSPGLGDTAMYLCATSRDNDETQYFGPGTRLLVL.

The V call is TRBV28, the J call TRBJ2-1, with 8 bases fitting TRBD2. Unmatched junction bases numbered 9, after V lost 7 bases and J lost 1 base. CDR1 is MDHEN, CDR2 SYDVKM, per germline. The CDR3 runs to 16 residues. The CDR3: CASTTRAGVSYNEQFF. For the CDR3, the DNA is TGTGCCAGCACCACTCGAGCGGGAGTATCCTACAATGAGCAGTTCTTC.

This clonotype was seen at least ten times. CDR3 in DNA: TGCGCCAGCAGCCAAGATCCAGGGATTCTGGGGAGCATTCAGTACTTC. Protein sequence: CASSQDPGILGSIQYF. The chain carries TRBV4-3 and TRBJ2-4; D assignment may be TRBD1 or TRBD2 (5 bases each). Germline CDR1 is LGHNA and CDR2 is YSLEER. V lost 0 bases, J lost 9 bases, and 18 bases lay in between. CDR3 length equals 16 residues.